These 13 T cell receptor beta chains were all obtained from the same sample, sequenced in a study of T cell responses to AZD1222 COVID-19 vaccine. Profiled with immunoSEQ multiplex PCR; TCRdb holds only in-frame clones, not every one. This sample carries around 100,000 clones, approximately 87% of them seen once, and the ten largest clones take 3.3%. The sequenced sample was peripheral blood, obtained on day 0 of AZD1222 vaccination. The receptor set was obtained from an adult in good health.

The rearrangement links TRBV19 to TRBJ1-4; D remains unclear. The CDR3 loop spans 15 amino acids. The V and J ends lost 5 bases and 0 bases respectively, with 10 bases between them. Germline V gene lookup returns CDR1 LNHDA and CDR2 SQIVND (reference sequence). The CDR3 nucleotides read TGTGCCAGTAGTCCCCTAGGAGCAACTAATGAAAAACTGTTTTTT. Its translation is CASSPLGATNEKLFF.

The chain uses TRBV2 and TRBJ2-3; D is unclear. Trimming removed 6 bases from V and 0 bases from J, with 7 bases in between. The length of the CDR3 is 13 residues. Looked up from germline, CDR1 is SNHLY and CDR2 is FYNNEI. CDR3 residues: CASRGSSTDTQYF. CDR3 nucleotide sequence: TGTGCCAGCAGGGGTTCTAGCACAGATACGCAGTATTTT.

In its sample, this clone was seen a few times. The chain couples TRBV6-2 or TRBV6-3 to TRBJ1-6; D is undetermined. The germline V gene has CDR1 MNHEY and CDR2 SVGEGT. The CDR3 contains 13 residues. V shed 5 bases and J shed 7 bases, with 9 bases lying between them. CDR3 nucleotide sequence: TGTGCCAGCAGTGTGGATGGAAATTCACCCCTCCACTTT. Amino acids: CASSVDGNSPLHF.

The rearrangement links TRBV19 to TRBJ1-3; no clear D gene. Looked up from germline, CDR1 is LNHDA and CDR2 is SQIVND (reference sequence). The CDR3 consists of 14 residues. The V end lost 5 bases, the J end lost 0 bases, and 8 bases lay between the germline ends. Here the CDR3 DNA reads TGTGCCAGTAGTCCCCGGGACTCTGGAAACACCATATATTTT. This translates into CASSPRDSGNTIYF.

CDR3 sequence: CASSPGGVSAYEQYF. DNA of the CDR3: TGTGCCAGCTCACCAGGGGGCGTTTCAGCCTACGAGCAGTACTTC. This rearrangement joins TRBV18 to TRBJ2-7; D perhaps matches TRBD1 (6 bases). The CDR3 is 15 residues long. The ends were cut back, 2 bases at V and 2 bases at J, with 13 bases in the middle. Germline V gene sequence: CDR1 KGHSH, CDR2 LQKENI.

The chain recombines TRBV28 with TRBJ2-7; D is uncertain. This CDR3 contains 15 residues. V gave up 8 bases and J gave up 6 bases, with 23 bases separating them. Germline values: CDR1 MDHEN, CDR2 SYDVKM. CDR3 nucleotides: TGTGCCAGCTTCGCCAGCCGGGCCCGTCATAGCGAGCAGTACTTC. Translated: CASFASRARHSEQYF.

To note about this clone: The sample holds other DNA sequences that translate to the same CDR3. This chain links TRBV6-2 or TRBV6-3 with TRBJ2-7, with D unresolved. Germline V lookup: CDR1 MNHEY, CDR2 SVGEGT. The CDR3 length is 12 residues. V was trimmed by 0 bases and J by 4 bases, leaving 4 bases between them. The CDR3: CASSYSNYEQYF. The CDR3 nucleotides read TGTGCCAGCAGTTACTCGAATTACGAGCAGTACTTC.

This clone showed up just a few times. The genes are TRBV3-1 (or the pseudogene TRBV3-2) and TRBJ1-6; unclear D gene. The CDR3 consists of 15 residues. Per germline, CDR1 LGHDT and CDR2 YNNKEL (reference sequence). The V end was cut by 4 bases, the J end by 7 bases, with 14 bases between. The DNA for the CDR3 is TGTGCCAGCAGCCGAACCGGCCAACCAAATTCACCCCTCCACTTT. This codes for CASSRTGQPNSPLHF.

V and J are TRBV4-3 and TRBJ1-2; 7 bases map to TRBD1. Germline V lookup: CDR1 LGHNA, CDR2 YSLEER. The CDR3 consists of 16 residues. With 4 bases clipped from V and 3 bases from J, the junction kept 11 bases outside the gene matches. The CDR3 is CASSPSFRDSHYGYTF. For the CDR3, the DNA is TGCGCCAGCAGCCCGAGCTTCCGGGACAGTCACTATGGCTACACCTTC.

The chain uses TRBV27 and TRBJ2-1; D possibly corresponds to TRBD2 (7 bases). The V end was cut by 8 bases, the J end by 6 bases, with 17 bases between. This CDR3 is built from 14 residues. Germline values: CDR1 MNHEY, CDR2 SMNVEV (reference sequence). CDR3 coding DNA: TGTGCCAGCCGGGGGGCCCCTGTTCTCAATGAGCAGTTCTTC. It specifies CASRGAPVLNEQFF.

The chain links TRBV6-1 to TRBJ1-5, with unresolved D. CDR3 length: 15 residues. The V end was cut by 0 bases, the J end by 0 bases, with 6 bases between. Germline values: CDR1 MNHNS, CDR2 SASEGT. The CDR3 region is CASSEAGSSNQPQHF. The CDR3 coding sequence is TGTGCCAGCAGTGAAGCAGGGAGTAGCAATCAGCCCCAGCATTTT.

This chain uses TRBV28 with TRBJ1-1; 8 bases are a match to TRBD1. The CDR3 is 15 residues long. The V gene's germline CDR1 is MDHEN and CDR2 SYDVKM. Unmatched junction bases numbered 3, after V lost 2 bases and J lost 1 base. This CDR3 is CASSLRGTGNTEAFF. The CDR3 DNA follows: TGTGCCAGCAGTTTAAGGGGGACAGGGAACACTGAAGCTTTCTTT.

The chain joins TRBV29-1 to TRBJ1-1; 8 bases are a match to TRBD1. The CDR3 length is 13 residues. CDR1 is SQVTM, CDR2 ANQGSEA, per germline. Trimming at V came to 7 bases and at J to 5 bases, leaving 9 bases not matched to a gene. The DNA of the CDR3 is TGCAGCGCCTCGACAGGGGCGGGGACTGAAGCTTTCTTT. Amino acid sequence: CSASTGAGTEAFF.